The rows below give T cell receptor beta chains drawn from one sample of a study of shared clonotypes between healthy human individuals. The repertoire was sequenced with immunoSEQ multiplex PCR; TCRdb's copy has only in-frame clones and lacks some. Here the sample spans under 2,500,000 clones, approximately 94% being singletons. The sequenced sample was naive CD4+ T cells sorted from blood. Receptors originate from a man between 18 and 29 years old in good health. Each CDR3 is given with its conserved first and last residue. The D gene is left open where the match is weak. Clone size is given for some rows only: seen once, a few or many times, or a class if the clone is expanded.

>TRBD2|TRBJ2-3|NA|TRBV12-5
TGTGCTAGTGGCCAGCGGGAGAAGACGGGCAATGCCCCAATCCAGGGCACAGATACGCAGTATTTT
CASGQREKTGNAPIQGTDTQYF
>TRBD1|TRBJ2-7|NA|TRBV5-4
TGTGCCAGCAGCTTGTTAGGACAGGGAATGGACGAGCAGTACTTC
CASSLLGQGMDEQYF
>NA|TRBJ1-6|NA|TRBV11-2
TGTGCCAGCAGCTTAGTTGTCAGGAACTCACCCCTCCACTTT
CASSLVVRNSPLHF
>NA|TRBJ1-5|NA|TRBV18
TGTGCCAGCTCGCCAGATAGCAATCAGCCCCAGCATTTT
CASSPDSNQPQHF
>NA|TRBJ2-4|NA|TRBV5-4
TGTGCCAGCAGCGAACAGGCACCTAGTGACATTCAGTACTTC
CASSEQAPSDIQYF
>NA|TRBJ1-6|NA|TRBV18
TGTGCCAGCTCACCACCCGTATTGGGGGTTGGGTCACCCCTCCACTTT
CASSPPVLGVGSPLHF
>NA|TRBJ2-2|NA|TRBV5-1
TGCGCCAGCCATGGAGGAGATTCCACCGGGGAGCTGTTTTTT
CASHGGDSTGELFF
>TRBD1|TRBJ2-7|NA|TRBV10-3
TGTGCCACAGGGGGATTGACAGCCGAGCAGTACTTC
CATGGLTAEQYF
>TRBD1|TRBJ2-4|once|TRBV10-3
TGTGCCATCAGTGAGTTCCTCCCGACAGGGACGACCAAAAACATTCAGTACTTC
CAISEFLPTGTTKNIQYF
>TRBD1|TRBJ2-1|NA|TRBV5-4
TGTGCCAGCAGAGGGGGGCAGGGGGCGGCCTATGAGCAGTTCTTC
CASRGGQGAAYEQFF
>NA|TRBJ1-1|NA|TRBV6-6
TGTGCCAGCAGGGCTCCGGGACAGAACACTGAAGCTTTCTTT
CASRAPGQNTEAFF
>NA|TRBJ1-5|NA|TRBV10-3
TGTGCCATCAGTGCAGGGATTGAGCCCCAGCATTTT
CAISAGIEPQHF
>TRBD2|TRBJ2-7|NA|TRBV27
TGTGCCAGCAGTTTTAGTGTGCCTAGCGGGAGGTTCTCCTACGAGCAGTACTTC
CASSFSVPSGRFSYEQYF
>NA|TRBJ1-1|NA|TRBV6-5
TGTGCCAGCAAACGCATAAGTTTAGGGGACACTGAAGCTTTCTTT
CASKRISLGDTEAFF
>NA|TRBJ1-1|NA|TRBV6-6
TGTGCCAGCAGACACAGGGAGAACACTGAAGCTTTCTTT
CASRHRENTEAFF
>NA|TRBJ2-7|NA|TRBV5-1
TGCGCCAGCAGCTTGGGACAGCTGAACGAGCAGTACTTC
CASSLGQLNEQYF
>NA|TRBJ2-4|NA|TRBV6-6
TGTGCCAGCAGTTTGACAGGACCTAACATTCAGTACTTC
CASSLTGPNIQYF
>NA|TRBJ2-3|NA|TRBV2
TGTGCCAGCAGGGAAGACACAGATACGCAGTATTTT
CASREDTDTQYF
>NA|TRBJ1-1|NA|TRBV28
TGTGCCAGCAGTTACCCCACAGGGAGAGCTTTCTTT
CASSYPTGRAFF
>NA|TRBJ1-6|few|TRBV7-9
TGTGCCAGCAGCTTAAGTCTCTATAATTCACCCCTCCACTTT
CASSLSLYNSPLHF
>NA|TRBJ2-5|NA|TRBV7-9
TGTGCCAGCACCCTGCAAGAGACCCAGTACTTC
CASTLQETQYF
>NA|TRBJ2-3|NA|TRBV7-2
TGTGCCAGCAGCCCCTATTATCAGCGGAGCACAGATACGCAGTATTTT
CASSPYYQRSTDTQYF
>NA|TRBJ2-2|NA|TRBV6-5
TGTGCCAGCACCCACCTCGGGTTTAGCACCGGGGAGCTGTTTTTT
CASTHLGFSTGELFF
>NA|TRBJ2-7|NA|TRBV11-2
TGTGCCAGCAGCCCCGAGTATATCGGCCACGAGCAGTACTTC
CASSPEYIGHEQYF
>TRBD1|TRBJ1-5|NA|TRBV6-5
TGTGCCAGCAGGGCCGGGACAGGAAATTTGGCCCAGCATTTT
CASRAGTGNLAQHF
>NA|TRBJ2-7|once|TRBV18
TGTGCCAGCTCACCAATAGCGACAGGACTGGACTCCTACGAGCAGTACTTC
CASSPIATGLDSYEQYF
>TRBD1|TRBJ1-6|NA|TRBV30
TGTGCCTGGAGGGACAGGGGTACCTATAATTCACCCCTCCACTTT
CAWRDRGTYNSPLHF
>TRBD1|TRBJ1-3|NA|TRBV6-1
TGTGCCAGCAGGAGGGACAGACTCTCTGGAAACACCATATATTTT
CASRRDRLSGNTIYF
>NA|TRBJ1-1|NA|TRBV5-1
TGCGCCAGCAGCTTGGGGGGCGGCGTAATGAACACTGAAGCTTTCTTT
CASSLGGGVMNTEAFF
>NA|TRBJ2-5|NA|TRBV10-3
TGTGCCATCAGTGATTTCAGGGGCGGGCAAGAGACCCAGTACTTC
CAISDFRGGQETQYF
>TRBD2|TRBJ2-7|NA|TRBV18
TGTGCCAGCTCACCCGACGGGGGGGGACCCTACGAGCAGTACTTC
CASSPDGGGPYEQYF
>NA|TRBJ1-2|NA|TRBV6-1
TGTGCCGAGGGGGAGAACTATGGCTACACCTTC
CAEGENYGYTF
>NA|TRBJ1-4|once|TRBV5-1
TGCGCCAGCAGCGGGGGCCTTAATGAAAAACTGTTTTTT
CASSGGLNEKLFF
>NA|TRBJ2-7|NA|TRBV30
TGTGCCTGGTTAGGGGTCTACGAGCAGTACTTC
CAWLGVYEQYF
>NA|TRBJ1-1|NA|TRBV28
TGTGCCAGCAGTTTCATTACCAGAGGAGCTTTCTTT
CASSFITRGAFF
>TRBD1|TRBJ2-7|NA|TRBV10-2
TGCGCCACCGGCGGAGATTGGGACAGGTCCTACGAGCAGTACTTC
CATGGDWDRSYEQYF
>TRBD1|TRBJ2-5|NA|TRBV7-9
TGTGCCAGCAGCTTAGCTCCGACAGGGACCCTGGAGACCCAGTACTTC
CASSLAPTGTLETQYF
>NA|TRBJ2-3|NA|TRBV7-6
TGTGCCAGCAGTCGCACAGATACGCAGTATTTT
CASSRTDTQYF
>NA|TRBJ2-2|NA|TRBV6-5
TGTGCCAGCGGAAGACCACGAGCCGGGGAGCTGTTTTTT
CASGRPRAGELFF
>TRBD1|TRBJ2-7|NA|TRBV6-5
TGTGCCAGCAGTTACTCCGCAGGGGGCCCCTACGAGCAGTACTTC
CASSYSAGGPYEQYF
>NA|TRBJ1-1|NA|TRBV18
TGTGCCAGCTCACCAGGACAGATGAACACTGAAGCTTTCTTT
CASSPGQMNTEAFF
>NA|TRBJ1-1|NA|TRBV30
TGTGCCTGGTTAGCCAGGGGCTATGGGAACACTGAAGCTTTCTTT
CAWLARGYGNTEAFF
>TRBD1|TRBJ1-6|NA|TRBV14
TGTGCCAGCAGTAGACCGGGACAGGGAGCTTCACCCCTCCACTTT
CASSRPGQGASPLHF
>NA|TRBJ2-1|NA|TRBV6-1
TGTGCCAGCACCTGGGCTACAATGGGTGAGCAGTTCTTC
CASTWATMGEQFF
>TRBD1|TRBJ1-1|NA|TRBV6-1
TGTGCCAGCAGCCTTCAGACAGGGGGATACACTGAAGCTTTCTTT
CASSLQTGGYTEAFF
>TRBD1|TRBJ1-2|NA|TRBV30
TGTGCCTGGAAGCAACAGGGGTCGGGGAGAGGCTACACCTTC
CAWKQQGSGRGYTF
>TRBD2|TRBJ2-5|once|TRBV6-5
TGTGGAGCGGGGAGGGCCGAGACCCAGTACTTC
CGAGRAETQYF
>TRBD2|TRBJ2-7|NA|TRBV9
TGTGCCAGCCTCACCGGGACTAGCGGCGAGCAGTACTTC
CASLTGTSGEQYF
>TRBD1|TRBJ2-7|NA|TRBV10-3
TGTGCCATCGGGACAGGGGAGACCTACTACGAGCAGTACTTC
CAIGTGETYYEQYF
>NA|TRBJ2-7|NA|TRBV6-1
TGTGCCAGCAGTGAGCCGCCTTTGGGAACCTACGAGCAGTACTTC
CASSEPPLGTYEQYF
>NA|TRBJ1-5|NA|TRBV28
TGTGCCAGCAGTTCCGGGGCAGGGGCCTCCAATCAGCCCCAGCATTTT
CASSSGAGASNQPQHF
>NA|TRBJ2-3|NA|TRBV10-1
TGCGCCAGCAGTGACGGGGGCACAGATACGCAGTATTTT
CASSDGGTDTQYF
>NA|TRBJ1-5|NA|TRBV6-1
TGTGCCAGCAGGGGGGACGTGCCCCAGCATTTT
CASRGDVPQHF
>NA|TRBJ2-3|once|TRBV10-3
TGTGCCATCAGTGATACCACAGTAAGCACAGATACGCAGTATTTT
CAISDTTVSTDTQYF
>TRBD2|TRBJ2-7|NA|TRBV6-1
TGTGCCACCGGGACTAGCGGGAGATCCTACGAGCAGTACTTC
CATGTSGRSYEQYF
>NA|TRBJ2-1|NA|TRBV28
TGTGCCAGCAGGGCGGCAGGGGTTTTAAATGAGCAGTTCTTC
CASRAAGVLNEQFF
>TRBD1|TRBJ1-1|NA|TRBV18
TGTGCCAGCTCACCGACAGGGGTGGCGAACACTGAAGCTTTCTTT
CASSPTGVANTEAFF